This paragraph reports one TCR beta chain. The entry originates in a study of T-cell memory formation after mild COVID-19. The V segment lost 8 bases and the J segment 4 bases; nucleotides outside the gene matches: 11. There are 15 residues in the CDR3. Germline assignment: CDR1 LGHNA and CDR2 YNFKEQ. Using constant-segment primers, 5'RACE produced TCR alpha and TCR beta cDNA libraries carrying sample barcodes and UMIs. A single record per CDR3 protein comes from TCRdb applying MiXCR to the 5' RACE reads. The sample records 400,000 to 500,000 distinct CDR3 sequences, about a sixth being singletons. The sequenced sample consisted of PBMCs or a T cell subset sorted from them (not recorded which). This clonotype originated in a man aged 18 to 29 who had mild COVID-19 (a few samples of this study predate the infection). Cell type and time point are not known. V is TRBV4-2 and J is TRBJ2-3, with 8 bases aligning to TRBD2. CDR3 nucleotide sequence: TGTGCCAGCCGGCGGGAGGCTGTCGGAGCAGATACGCAGTATTTT. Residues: CASRREAVGADTQYF.